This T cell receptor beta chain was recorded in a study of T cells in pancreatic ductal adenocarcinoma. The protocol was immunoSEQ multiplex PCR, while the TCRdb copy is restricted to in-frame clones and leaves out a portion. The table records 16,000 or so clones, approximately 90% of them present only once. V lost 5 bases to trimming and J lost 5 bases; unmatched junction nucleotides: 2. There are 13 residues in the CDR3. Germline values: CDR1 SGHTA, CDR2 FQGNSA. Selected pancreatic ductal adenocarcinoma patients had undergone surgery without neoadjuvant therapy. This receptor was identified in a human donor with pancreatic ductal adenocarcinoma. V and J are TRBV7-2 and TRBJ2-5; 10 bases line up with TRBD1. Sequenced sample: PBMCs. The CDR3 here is CASSPDRGETQYF. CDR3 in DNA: TGTGCCAGCAGCCCGGACAGGGGGGAGACCCAGTACTTC.